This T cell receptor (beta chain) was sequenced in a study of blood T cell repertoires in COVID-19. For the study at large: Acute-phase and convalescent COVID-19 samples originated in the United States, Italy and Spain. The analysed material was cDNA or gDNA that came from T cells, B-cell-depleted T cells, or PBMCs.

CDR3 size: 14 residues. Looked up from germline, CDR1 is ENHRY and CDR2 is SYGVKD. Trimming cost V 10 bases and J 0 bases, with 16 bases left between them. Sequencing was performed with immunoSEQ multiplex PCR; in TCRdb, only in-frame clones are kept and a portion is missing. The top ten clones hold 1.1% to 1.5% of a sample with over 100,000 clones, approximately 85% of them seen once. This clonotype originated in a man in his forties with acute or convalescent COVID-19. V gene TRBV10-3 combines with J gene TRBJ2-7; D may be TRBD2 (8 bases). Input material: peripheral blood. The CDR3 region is CATQGGLVSYEQYF. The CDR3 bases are TGTGCCACCCAGGGGGGACTAGTCTCCTACGAGCAGTACTTC.